Shown below are 19 T cell receptor beta chains from a single sample sequenced in a study of OX40 agonist ivuxolimab in advanced cancers. Assay used: immunoSEQ multiplex PCR; TCRdb lists only in-frame clones, some missing. The sample carries some 50,000 clones, approximately 85% recorded once. The starting material was CD4+ or CD8+ T cells sorted from blood, obtained in a trial of the OX40 agonist ivuxolimab. These receptors all come from an adult with an advanced solid tumor such as melanoma, head and neck, liver or kidney cancer.

The V and J genes are TRBV28 and TRBJ2-7, with D perhaps TRBD2 (6 bases). With 3 bases removed from V and 2 bases from J, the gap between germline ends came to 17 bases. The length of the CDR3 is 16 residues. CDR1 is MDHEN and CDR2 is SYDVKM in the germline V gene. The CDR3 loop reads CASSLPSRDFAYEQYF. CDR3 sequence (DNA): TGTGCCAGCAGTTTGCCATCCCGGGACTTCGCCTACGAGCAGTACTTC. The full variable domain, with the rest looked up from reference TRBV28 and TRBJ2-7, is DVKVTQSSRYLVKRTGEKVFLECVQDMDHENMFWYRQDPGLGLRLIYFSYDVKMKEKGDIPEGYSVSREKKERFSLILESASTNQTSMYLCASSLPSRDFAYEQYFGPGTRLTVT.

J is TRBJ1-6 and V is TRBV7-9; D is perhaps TRBD1 (6 bases). V gave up 10 bases and J gave up 7 bases, with 17 bases separating them. CDR3 length: 14 amino acids. CDR1 and CDR2 (germline): SEHNR, FQNEAQ (reference sequence). CDR3 DNA sequence: TGTGCCACCGACATACAGGGTGGGAATTCACCCCTCCACTTT. Its translation: CATDIQGGNSPLHF.

By share, this clone counts as hyperexpanded. This rearrangement joins TRBV2 to TRBJ1-1; D is possibly TRBD1 (6 bases). CDR3 length: 13 amino acids. V shed 6 bases and J shed 0 bases, with 8 bases lying between them. Per the germline V gene, CDR1 is SNHLY and CDR2 is FYNNEI. The chain's CDR3 is CASSWTVNTEAFF. The CDR3 DNA reads as TGTGCCAGCAGCTGGACAGTGAACACTGAAGCTTTCTTT.

V gene TRBV6-6 combines with J gene TRBJ2-2; 8 bases align to TRBD2. The V segment lost 2 bases and the J segment 5 bases; nucleotides outside the gene matches: 7. Germline assignment: CDR1 MNHNY and CDR2 SVGAGI (reference sequence). The CDR3 covers 16 residues. The CDR3 sequence: CASSYTAGVGTGELFF. The CDR3 DNA follows: TGTGCCAGCAGTTACACAGCGGGAGTAGGAACCGGGGAGCTGTTTTTT.

The V call is TRBV7-9, the J call TRBJ2-7; 7 nucleotides line up with TRBD1. V shed 5 bases and J 3 bases; nucleotides not matched to a gene: 10. The CDR3 covers 15 residues. Germline V gene lookup returns CDR1 SEHNR and CDR2 FQNEAQ (reference sequence). CDR3 sequence reads: CASSQTRDRDYEQYF. The CDR3 DNA follows: TGTGCCAGCAGCCAGACCCGGGACAGAGACTACGAGCAGTACTTC.

The chain uses TRBV6-4 and TRBJ1-6; possibly TRBD1 for D (6 bases). V lost 5 bases to trimming and J lost 7 bases, with 9 bases between them. Germline V CDR1 and CDR2: MRHNA, SNTAGT. The CDR3 contains 13 residues. CDR3 region: CASSPDRNSPLHF. CDR3 DNA: TGTGCCAGCAGTCCTGACAGGAATTCACCCCTCCACTTT.

The V gene is TRBV10-2, the J gene TRBJ2-5; 7 bases match TRBD1. There are 15 residues in the CDR3. V shed 6 bases, J shed 1 base, and the junction held 8 bases outside the gene matches. Germline loops: CDR1 WSHSY, CDR2 SAAADI. CDR3 protein: CASSPPRDSQETQYF. CDR3 in DNA: TGCGCCAGCAGCCCCCCCCGGGACAGCCAAGAGACCCAGTACTTC.

V usage is TRBV7-2 and J usage is TRBJ1-3, with a possible D match to TRBD1 (5 bases). There are 17 residues in the CDR3. Trimming took off 1 base at V and 2 bases at J, with 15 bases between the two ends. CDR1 and CDR2 from the germline V gene are SGHTA and FQGNSA. The CDR3 DNA follows: TGTGCCAGCAGCTTAGTGGGGGGAGGGCTTACTGGAAACACCATATATTTT. This encodes CASSLVGGGLTGNTIYF.

This chain connects TRBV12-5 to TRBJ2-5; D not certain. The CDR3 runs to 13 residues. V was trimmed by 4 bases and J by 5 bases, leaving 11 bases between them. Germline CDR1 is LGHNT and CDR2 is FRNRAP. CDR3 DNA sequence: TGTGCTAGTGGTTCGGGCGGTGGGGAGACCCAGTACTTC. Translating gives CASGSGGGETQYF.

The chain combines TRBV11-2 with TRBJ2-7; D may match TRBD1 or TRBD2 (7 bases each). The CDR3 has 14 residues. Trimming pared 5 bases from V and 2 bases from J, leaving 13 bases between. CDR1 SGHAT and CDR2 FQNNGV come from the germline V gene. DNA of the CDR3: TGTGCCAGCAGCGCGCAGGGGGGGCCCTACGAGCAGTACTTC. It is translated as CASSAQGGPYEQYF.

DNA of the CDR3: TGTGCCAGCAGAACAGGGAACACTGAAGCTTTCTTT. Protein product: CASRTGNTEAFF. The chain has TRBV28 and TRBJ1-1; weak D call: TRBD1 (5 bases). V lost 6 bases, J lost 1 base, and 6 bases lay in between. CDR3 length: 12 amino acids. Germline V gene sequence: CDR1 MDHEN, CDR2 SYDVKM.

The count of this clone is one. V gene TRBV11-2 combines with J gene TRBJ2-1, with a weak D call TRBD2 (6 bases). The CDR3 totals 14 residues. In germline, CDR1 is SGHAT, CDR2 FQNNGV. Trimming took off 4 bases at V and 1 base at J, with 8 bases between the two ends. The CDR3 sequence: CASSSSGSYNEQFF. The CDR3 nucleotides read TGTGCCAGCAGCTCGAGCGGGTCCTACAATGAGCAGTTCTTC.

The table lists this clone with a count of one. The genes are TRBV28 and TRBJ1-2; possible D gene TRBD1, 6 bases. V lost 4 bases and J 6 bases, leaving 18 bases between the germline ends. Germline assignment: CDR1 MDHEN and CDR2 SYDVKM. This CDR3 contains 15 residues. CDR3 loop: CASSWGAQFRNGYTF. In DNA form, the CDR3 reads TGTGCCAGCAGTTGGGGGGCACAGTTCCGTAATGGCTACACCTTC.

This clone has only a few counts. The chain uses TRBV20-1 and TRBJ1-1; D not resolved. The CDR3 runs to 10 residues. The V and J ends lost 0 bases and 9 bases respectively, with 5 bases between them. CDR1 and CDR2 from the germline V gene are DFQATT and SNEGSKA (reference sequence). CDR3 nucleotides: TGCAGTGCTAGAGATTCCCAAGCTTTCTTT. Amino acids: CSARDSQAFF.

This clone appeared a few times. The gene calls are TRBV19 and TRBJ1-5; D might be TRBD1 (6 bases). Germline loops: CDR1 LNHDA, CDR2 SQIVND (reference sequence). This CDR3 region has 17 residues. V was shortened by 1 base and J by 10 bases, with 23 bases between the two germline ends. The CDR3 is CASSIARDTSGIGPQHF. The CDR3 region has the DNA TGTGCCAGTAGTATAGCCAGGGACACCTCGGGTATTGGTCCCCAGCATTTT.

The J gene is TRBJ1-6, the V gene TRBV7-2; D gene unclear. The CDR3 is 17 residues long. The V end was cut by 3 bases, the J end by 7 bases, with 19 bases between. Germline V CDR1 and CDR2: SGHTA, FQGNSA. The CDR3 reads CASSFYNRPLHNSPLHF. The CDR3 coding sequence is TGTGCCAGCAGCTTTTACAACAGACCTCTCCACAATTCACCCCTCCACTTT.

This chain joins TRBV4-1 and TRBJ2-7, with TRBD2 identical over 15 bases. This CDR3 comprises 18 residues. V dropped 4 bases and J dropped 3; count of bases not matched to a gene: 10. Germline V gene data show CDR1 as MGHRA and CDR2 as YSYEKL. The CDR3 region is CASSPGLAGGKLYYEQYF. The CDR3 nucleotides are TGCGCCAGCAGCCCAGGACTAGCGGGAGGGAAACTTTACTACGAGCAGTACTTC.

This chain uses TRBV30 with TRBJ1-2; 12 bases match TRBD1. Germline V gene lookup returns CDR1 GTSNPN and CDR2 SVGIG (reference sequence). With V trimmed by 0 bases and J by 4 bases, 9 bases remained unmatched. This CDR3 is built from 17 residues. The CDR3 nucleotides read TGTGCCTGGAGTGTAGTACGGGACAGGGGGCAAGGCTATGGCTACACCTTC. The encoded protein is CAWSVVRDRGQGYGYTF.

The chain recombines TRBV19 with TRBJ2-2; no reliable D call. From germline, CDR1 is LNHDA and CDR2 SQIVND (reference sequence). The V and J ends lost 5 bases and 5 bases respectively, with 15 bases between them. CDR3 length: 15 residues. In nucleotides, the CDR3 is TGTGCCAGTAGTTTTCCCGTGGGGTATACCGGGGAGCTGTTTTTT. It codes for CASSFPVGYTGELFF.